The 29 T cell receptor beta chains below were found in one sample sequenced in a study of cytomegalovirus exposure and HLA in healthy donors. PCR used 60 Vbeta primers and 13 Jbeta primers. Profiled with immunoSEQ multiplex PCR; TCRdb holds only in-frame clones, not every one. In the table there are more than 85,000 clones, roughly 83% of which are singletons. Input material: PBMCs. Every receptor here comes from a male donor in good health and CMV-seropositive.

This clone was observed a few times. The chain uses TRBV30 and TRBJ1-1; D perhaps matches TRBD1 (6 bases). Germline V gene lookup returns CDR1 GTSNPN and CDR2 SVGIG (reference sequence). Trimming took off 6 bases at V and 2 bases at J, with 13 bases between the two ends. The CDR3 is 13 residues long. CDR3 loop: CACQRGINTEAFF. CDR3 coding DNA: TGTGCCTGCCAAAGGGGGATAAACACTGAAGCTTTCTTT.

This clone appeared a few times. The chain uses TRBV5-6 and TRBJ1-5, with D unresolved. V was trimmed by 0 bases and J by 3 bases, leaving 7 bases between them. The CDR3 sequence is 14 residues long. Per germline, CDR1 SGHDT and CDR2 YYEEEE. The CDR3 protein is CASSLGQINQPQHF. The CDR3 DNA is TGTGCCAGCAGCTTGGGGCAAATCAATCAGCCCCAGCATTTT.

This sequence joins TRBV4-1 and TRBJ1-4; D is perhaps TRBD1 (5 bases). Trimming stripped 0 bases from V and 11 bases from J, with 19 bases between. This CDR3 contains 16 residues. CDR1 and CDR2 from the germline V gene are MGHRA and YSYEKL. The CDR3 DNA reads TGCGCCAGCAGCCAAGAATTGGGCAGGGTCGGGTGGAAACTGTTTTTT. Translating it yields CASSQELGRVGWKLFF.

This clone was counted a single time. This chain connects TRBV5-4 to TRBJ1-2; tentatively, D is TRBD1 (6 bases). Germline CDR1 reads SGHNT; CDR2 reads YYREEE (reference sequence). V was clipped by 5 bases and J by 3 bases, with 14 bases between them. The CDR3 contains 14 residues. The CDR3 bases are TGTGCCAGCAGAGAGGGGACAACCGACTATGGCTACACCTTC. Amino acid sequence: CASREGTTDYGYTF.

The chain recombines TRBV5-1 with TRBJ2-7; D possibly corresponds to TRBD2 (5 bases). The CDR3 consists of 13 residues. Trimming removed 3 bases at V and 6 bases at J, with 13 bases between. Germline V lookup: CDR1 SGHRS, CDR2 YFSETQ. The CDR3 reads CASSSDRGREQYF. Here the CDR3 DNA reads TGCGCCAGCAGCTCCGACCGGGGTCGCGAGCAGTACTTC.

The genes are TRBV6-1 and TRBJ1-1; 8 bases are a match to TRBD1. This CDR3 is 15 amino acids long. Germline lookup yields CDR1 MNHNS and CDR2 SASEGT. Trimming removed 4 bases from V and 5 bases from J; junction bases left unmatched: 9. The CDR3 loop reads CASSAPGTGRTEAFF. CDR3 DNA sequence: TGTGCCAGCAGTGCCCCCGGGACAGGCCGTACTGAAGCTTTCTTT.

The CDR3 DNA is TGTGCCAGCAGTTTATCGATCCCAGGGCCTGCCTACGAGCAGTACTTC. Amino acid sequence: CASSLSIPGPAYEQYF. V is TRBV27 and J is TRBJ2-7, with D possibly being TRBD1 (5 bases). The CDR3 spans 16 residues. CDR1 and CDR2 (germline): MNHEY, SMNVEV (reference sequence). The V and J ends lost 0 bases and 2 bases respectively, with 14 bases between them.

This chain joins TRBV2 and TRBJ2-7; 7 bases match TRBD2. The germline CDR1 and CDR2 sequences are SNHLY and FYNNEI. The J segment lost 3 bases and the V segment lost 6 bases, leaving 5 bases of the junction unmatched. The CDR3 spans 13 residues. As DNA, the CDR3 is TGTGCCAGCAGCCCCAGCGGGATCTACGAGCAGTACTTC. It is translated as CASSPSGIYEQYF.

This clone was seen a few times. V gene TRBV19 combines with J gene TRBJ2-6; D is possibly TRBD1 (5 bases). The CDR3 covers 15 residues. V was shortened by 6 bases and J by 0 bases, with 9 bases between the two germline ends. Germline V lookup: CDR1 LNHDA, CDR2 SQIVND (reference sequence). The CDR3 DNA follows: TGTGCCAGTAGAACAGGCTACTCTGGGGCCAACGTCCTGACTTTC. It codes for CASRTGYSGANVLTF.

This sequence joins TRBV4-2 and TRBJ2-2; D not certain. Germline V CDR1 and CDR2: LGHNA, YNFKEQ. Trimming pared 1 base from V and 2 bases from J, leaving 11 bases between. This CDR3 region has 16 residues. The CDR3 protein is CASSQVLSSNTGELFF. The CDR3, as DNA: TGTGCCAGCAGCCAAGTCCTTAGCAGCAACACCGGGGAGCTGTTTTTT.

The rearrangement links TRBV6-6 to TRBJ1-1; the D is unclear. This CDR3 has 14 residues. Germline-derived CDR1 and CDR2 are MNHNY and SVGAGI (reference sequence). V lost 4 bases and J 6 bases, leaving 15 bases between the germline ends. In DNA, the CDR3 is TGTGCCAGCAGTTCCCACCCAGGATTTGCTGAAGCTTTCTTT. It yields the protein CASSSHPGFAEAFF.

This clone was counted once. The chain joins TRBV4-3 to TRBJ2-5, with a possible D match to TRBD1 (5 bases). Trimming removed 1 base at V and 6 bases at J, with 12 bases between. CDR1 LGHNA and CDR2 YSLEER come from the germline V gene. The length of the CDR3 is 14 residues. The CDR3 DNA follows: TGCGCCAGCAGCCAAGGAAGGGGTGGGCAGACCCAGTACTTC. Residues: CASSQGRGGQTQYF.

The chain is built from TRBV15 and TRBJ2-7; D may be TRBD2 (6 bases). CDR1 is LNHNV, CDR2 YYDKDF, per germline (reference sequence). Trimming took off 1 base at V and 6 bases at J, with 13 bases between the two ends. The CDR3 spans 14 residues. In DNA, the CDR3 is TGTGCCACCAGCAGAGGCAGGGCGGGGCTCGAGCAGTACTTC. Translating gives CATSRGRAGLEQYF.

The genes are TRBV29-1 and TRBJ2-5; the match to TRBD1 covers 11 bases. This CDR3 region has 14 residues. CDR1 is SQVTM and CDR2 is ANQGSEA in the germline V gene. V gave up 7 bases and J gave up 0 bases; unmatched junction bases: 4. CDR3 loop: CSGRDRGDQETQYF. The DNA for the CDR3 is TGCAGCGGTAGGGACAGGGGGGACCAAGAGACCCAGTACTTC.

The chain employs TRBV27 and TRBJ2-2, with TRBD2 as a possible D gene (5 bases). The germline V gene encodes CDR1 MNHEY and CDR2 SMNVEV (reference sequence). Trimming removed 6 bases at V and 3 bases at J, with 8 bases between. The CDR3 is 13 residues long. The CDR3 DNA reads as TGTGCCAGCAGGGCGAGGGACACCGGGGAGCTGTTTTTT. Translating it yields CASRARDTGELFF.

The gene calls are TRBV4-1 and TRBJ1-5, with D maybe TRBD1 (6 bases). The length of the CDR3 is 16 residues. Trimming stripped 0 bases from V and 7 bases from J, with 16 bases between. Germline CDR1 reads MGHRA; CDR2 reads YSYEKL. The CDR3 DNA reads TGCGCCAGCAGCCAAGATGGGGGAGGGGGAGGACAGCCCCAGCATTTT. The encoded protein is CASSQDGGGGGQPQHF.

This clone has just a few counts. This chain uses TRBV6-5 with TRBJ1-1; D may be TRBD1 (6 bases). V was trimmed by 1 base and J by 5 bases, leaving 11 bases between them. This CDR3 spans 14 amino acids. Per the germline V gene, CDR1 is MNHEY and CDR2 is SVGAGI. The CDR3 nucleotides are TGTGCCAGCAGTTACTGGCAGGGGAAGACTGAAGCTTTCTTT. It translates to CASSYWQGKTEAFF.

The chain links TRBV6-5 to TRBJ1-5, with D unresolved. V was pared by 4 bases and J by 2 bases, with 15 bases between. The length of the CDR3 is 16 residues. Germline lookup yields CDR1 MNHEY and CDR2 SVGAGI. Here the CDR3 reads CASSSLAYSGNQPQHF. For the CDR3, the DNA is TGTGCCAGCAGTTCCCTCGCTTATAGCGGCAATCAGCCCCAGCATTTT.

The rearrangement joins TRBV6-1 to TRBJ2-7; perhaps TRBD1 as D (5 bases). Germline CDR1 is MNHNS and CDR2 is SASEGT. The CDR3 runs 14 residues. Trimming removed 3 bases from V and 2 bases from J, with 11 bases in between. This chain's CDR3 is CASSDRVGTYEQYF. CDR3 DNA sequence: TGTGCCAGCAGTGACAGGGTAGGGACCTACGAGCAGTACTTC.

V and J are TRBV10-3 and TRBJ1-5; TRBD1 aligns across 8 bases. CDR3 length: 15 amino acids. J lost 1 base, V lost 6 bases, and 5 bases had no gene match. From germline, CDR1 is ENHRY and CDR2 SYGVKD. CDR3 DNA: TGTGCCATCAGCTCTACAGGGGGGAGCAATCAGCCCCAGCATTTT. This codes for CAISSTGGSNQPQHF.

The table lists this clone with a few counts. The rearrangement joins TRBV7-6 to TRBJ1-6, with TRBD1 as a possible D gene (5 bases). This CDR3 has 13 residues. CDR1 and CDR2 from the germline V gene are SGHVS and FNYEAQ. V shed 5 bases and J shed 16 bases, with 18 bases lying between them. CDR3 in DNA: TGTGCCAGCAGCCCCGGGGCGGGGTCACTGCTCCACTTT. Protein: CASSPGAGSLLHF.

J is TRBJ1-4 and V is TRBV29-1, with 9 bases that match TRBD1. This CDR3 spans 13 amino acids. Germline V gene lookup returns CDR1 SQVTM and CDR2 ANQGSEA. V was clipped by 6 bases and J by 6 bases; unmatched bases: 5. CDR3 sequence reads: CSVPGQGDEKLFF. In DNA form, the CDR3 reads TGCAGCGTGCCGGGACAGGGAGATGAAAAACTGTTTTTT.

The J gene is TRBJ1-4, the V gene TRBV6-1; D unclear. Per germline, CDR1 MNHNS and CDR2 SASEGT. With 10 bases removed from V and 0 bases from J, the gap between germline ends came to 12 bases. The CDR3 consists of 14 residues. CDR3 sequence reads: CAIFSRATNEKLFF. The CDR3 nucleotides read TGTGCCATTTTCTCGAGAGCAACTAATGAAAAACTGTTTTTT.

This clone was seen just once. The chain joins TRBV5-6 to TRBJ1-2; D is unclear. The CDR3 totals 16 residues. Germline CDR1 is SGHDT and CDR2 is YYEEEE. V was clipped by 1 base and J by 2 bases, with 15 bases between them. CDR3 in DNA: TGTGCCAGCAGCTTGAGTTCCGGCCGGCGGAACTATGGCTACACCTTC. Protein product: CASSLSSGRRNYGYTF.

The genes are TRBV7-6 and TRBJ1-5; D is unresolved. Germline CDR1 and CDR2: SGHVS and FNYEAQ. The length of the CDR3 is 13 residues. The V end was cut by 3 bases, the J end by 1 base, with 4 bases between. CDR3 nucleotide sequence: TGTGCCAGCAGCTTCGAGAGCAATCAGCCCCAGCATTTT. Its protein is CASSFESNQPQHF.

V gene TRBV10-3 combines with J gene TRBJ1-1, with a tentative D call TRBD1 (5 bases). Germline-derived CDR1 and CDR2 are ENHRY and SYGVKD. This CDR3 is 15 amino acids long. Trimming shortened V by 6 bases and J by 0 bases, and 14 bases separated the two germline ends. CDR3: CAIRTTGLMNTEAFF. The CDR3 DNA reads TGTGCCATCAGGACGACGGGACTGATGAACACTGAAGCTTTCTTT.

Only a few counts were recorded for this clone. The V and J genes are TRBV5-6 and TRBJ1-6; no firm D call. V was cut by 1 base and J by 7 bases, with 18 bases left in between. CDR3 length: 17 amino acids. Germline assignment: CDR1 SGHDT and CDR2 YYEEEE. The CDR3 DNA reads TGTGCCAGCAGCTTGAATGGGTACGGTGCGGGGAATTCACCCCTCCACTTT. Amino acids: CASSLNGYGAGNSPLHF.

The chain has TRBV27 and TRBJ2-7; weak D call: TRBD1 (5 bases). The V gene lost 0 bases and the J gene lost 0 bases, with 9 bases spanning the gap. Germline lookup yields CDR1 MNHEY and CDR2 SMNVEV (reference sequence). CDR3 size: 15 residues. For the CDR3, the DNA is TGTGCCAGCAGTTTATCCTCAGGGTCCTCCTACGAGCAGTACTTC. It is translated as CASSLSSGSSYEQYF.

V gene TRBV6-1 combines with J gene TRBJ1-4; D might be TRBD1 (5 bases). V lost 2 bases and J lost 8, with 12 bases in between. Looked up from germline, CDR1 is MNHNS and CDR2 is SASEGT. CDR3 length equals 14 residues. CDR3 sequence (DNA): TGTGCCAGCAGTGAATTGGGACTGGAGGAAAAACTGTTTTTT. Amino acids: CASSELGLEEKLFF.